Shown below are 14 T cell receptor beta chains from a single sample sequenced in a study of shared clonotypes between healthy human individuals. Profiled with immunoSEQ multiplex PCR; TCRdb holds only in-frame clones, not every one. The sample includes a few hundred thousand clones, roughly four fifths of them seen just once. Material for sequencing was PBMCs. These receptors were taken from a woman aged 40 to 50 in good health. Some clones in this sample may be carry-over from other donors' samples.

The chain has TRBV19 and TRBJ2-5, with TRBD2 matching over 9 bases. Germline trimming cut 5 bases from V and 5 bases from J; bases unmatched to any gene: 9. In germline, CDR1 is LNHDA, CDR2 SQIVND (reference sequence). This CDR3 comprises 15 residues. DNA for the CDR3: TGTGCCAGTAGTTGGGCTAGCGGGACAAGGGAGACCCAGTACTTC. Amino acids: CASSWASGTRETQYF.

The chain couples TRBV6-5 to TRBJ1-5, with 8 bases aligning to TRBD1. Looked up from germline, CDR1 is MNHEY and CDR2 is SVGAGI. The CDR3 is 14 amino acids. The trim removed 6 bases at V and 5 bases at J, leaving 6 bases unmatched. The CDR3 loop is CASRRTGRYQPQHF. The CDR3 DNA reads as TGTGCCAGCAGACGGACAGGGCGGTATCAGCCCCAGCATTTT.

V usage is TRBV9 and J usage is TRBJ2-3, with TRBD1 as a possible D gene (6 bases). V was clipped by 0 bases and J by 5 bases, with 13 bases between them. Per the germline V gene, CDR1 is SGDLS and CDR2 is YYNGEE. This CDR3 region has 15 residues. The CDR3 coding sequence is TGTGCCAGCAGCGTAGGGACAGCGACCAGAGATACGCAGTATTTT. Its translation: CASSVGTATRDTQYF.

The rearrangement joins TRBV7-8 to TRBJ1-2; D ambiguous. Germline V gene sequence: CDR1 SGHVS, CDR2 FQNEAQ. The CDR3 sequence is 17 residues long. V lost 1 base, J lost 8 bases, and 23 bases lay in between. As DNA, the CDR3 is TGTGCCAGCAGCTTAGGAAGGACCCGGCCCCACAAGTGGGGCTACACCTTC. As protein: CASSLGRTRPHKWGYTF.

The rearrangement joins TRBV4-1 to TRBJ2-3; 12 bases fit TRBD1. Germline-derived CDR1 and CDR2 are MGHRA and YSYEKL. The CDR3 totals 16 residues. The junction had 4 bases not matched to a gene; V was cut back by 0 bases and J by 6 bases. This chain's CDR3 is CASSQEGTGGRDTQYF. The CDR3, as DNA: TGCGCCAGCAGCCAAGAAGGGACAGGGGGCAGGGATACGCAGTATTTT.

The genes are TRBV28 and TRBJ2-1, with 7 bases identical to TRBD2. Germline-derived CDR1 and CDR2 are MDHEN and SYDVKM. There are 15 residues in the CDR3. The J segment lost 7 bases and the V segment lost 5 bases, leaving 11 bases of the junction unmatched. The CDR3 spells CASSPPRGVTNEQFF. CDR3 sequence (DNA): TGTGCCAGCAGTCCCCCCCGGGGGGTTACAAATGAGCAGTTCTTC.

The chain is built from TRBV7-9 and TRBJ2-7; 7 nucleotides agree with TRBD2. CDR1 SEHNR and CDR2 FQNEAQ come from the germline V gene (reference sequence). Trimming cost V 6 bases and J 8 bases; bases outside gene matches: 7. This CDR3 has 12 residues. CDR3 nucleotide sequence: TGTGCCAGCAGTGAGGGAGGGTGGAAGCAGTACTTC. Its translation: CASSEGGWKQYF.

This sequence joins TRBV2 and TRBJ2-1; the match to TRBD1 covers 7 bases. Germline CDR1 reads SNHLY; CDR2 reads FYNNEI. The CDR3 has 13 residues. The J segment lost 5 bases and the V segment lost 8 bases, leaving 6 bases of the junction unmatched. CDR3 loop: CASSRDRDNEQFF. CDR3 coding DNA: TGTGCCAGCTCCCGGGACAGAGACAATGAGCAGTTCTTC.

The gene calls are TRBV29-1 and TRBJ2-7, with 13 bases matching TRBD2. Germline CDR1 SQVTM, CDR2 ANQGSEA. This CDR3 contains 14 residues. V lost 3 bases to trimming and J lost 7 bases; unmatched junction nucleotides: 6. The CDR3 protein is CSVDGTSGDEEQYF. DNA for the CDR3: TGCAGCGTTGACGGGACTAGCGGGGATGAGGAGCAGTACTTC.

This clone was counted between two and nine times. The V and J genes are TRBV30 and TRBJ2-7; tentatively, D is TRBD1 (6 bases). This CDR3 is 14 amino acids long. V lost 3 bases to trimming and J lost 6 bases, with 18 bases between them. Germline CDR1 reads GTSNPN; CDR2 reads SVGIG (reference sequence). Here the CDR3 reads CAWSQQGTVPEQYF. The CDR3 nucleotides read TGTGCCTGGAGCCAACAGGGAACTGTTCCCGAGCAGTACTTC.

This chain connects TRBV29-1 to TRBJ2-1, with D unclear. This CDR3 spans 12 amino acids. Germline V gene data show CDR1 as SQVTM and CDR2 as ANQGSEA. V was cut by 4 bases and J by 3 bases, with 7 bases left in between. The chain's CDR3 is CSVADRYNEQFF. The CDR3 nucleotides are TGCAGCGTTGCGGACCGCTACAATGAGCAGTTCTTC.

The count of this clone is one. The chain joins TRBV27 to TRBJ2-3; 7 bases are shared with TRBD2. The CDR3 runs 15 residues. After removal of 4 bases from V and 2 bases from J, the junction contained 6 bases not matched to a gene. Looked up from germline, CDR1 is MNHEY and CDR2 is SMNVEV (reference sequence). CDR3 protein: CASSWGGLHTDTQYF. In DNA, the CDR3 is TGTGCCAGCAGTTGGGGGGGACTCCACACAGATACGCAGTATTTT.

Here the CDR3 reads CASSLGGWQGEQYF. CDR3 coding DNA: TGTGCCAGCAGCTTAGGGGGTTGGCAGGGTGAGCAGTACTTC. The chain employs TRBV7-9 and TRBJ2-7; D might be TRBD1 (5 bases). The CDR3 spans 14 residues. Per the germline V gene, CDR1 is SEHNR and CDR2 is FQNEAQ (reference sequence). V lost 1 base to trimming and J lost 7 bases, with 14 bases between them.

This sequence joins TRBV5-4 and TRBJ2-7, with 8 bases fitting TRBD2. V lost 4 bases and J lost 6; bases outside the gene matches: 12. The CDR3 runs to 15 residues. Germline V gene data show CDR1 as SGHNT and CDR2 as YYREEE (reference sequence). The CDR3, as DNA: TGTGCCAGCAGCAAAATTAGCGGGGAGGTAGGCGAGCAGTACTTC. It encodes CASSKISGEVGEQYF.